The 20 T cell receptor beta chains reported below all come from one sample, sequenced in a study of neoadjuvant anti-PD-1 for oral cavity cancer. The protocol was immunoSEQ multiplex PCR, while the TCRdb copy is restricted to in-frame clones and leaves out a portion. In the table there are about 9,600 clones, 66% of which are singletons. Documented time point: after neoadjuvant nivolumab, at surgical resection. The sequences come from PBMCs, collected after nivolumab (anti-PD-1) treatment. The origin of the receptors is a person aged 35-79 years with oral cavity squamous cell carcinoma.

By sample share, this clone is large. The rearrangement uses TRBV13 and TRBJ1-6; tentative D call: TRBD1 (5 bases). V was trimmed by 4 bases and J by 0 bases, leaving 13 bases between them. CDR1 is PRHDT and CDR2 is FYEKMQ in the germline V gene (reference sequence). The CDR3 is made up of 17 amino acids. This CDR3 is CASSSLRGSSYNSPLHF. Written as DNA, the CDR3 is TGTGCCAGCAGCTCACTACGGGGGAGCTCCTATAATTCACCCCTCCACTTT.

The chain carries TRBV6-1 and TRBJ1-5, with 8 positions matching TRBD1. CDR3 length: 14 residues. CDR1 and CDR2 (germline): MNHNS, SASEGT. Trimming took 7 bases from V and 2 from J; bases not matched to a gene: 4. DNA of the CDR3: TGTGCCAGCATACAGGGGGATCGCAATCAGCCCCAGCATTTT. Its protein product is CASIQGDRNQPQHF.

The chain links TRBV30 to TRBJ2-2; D not resolved. The V end was cut by 4 bases, the J end by 3 bases, with 9 bases between. Germline-derived CDR1 and CDR2 are GTSNPN and SVGIG (reference sequence). The CDR3 length is 13 residues. The CDR3 DNA reads as TGTGCCTGGACCGGGCCCTACACCGGGGAGCTGTTTTTT. Translated, it gives CAWTGPYTGELFF. Combining the CDR3 with reference TRBV30 and TRBJ2-2 gives the whole variable domain SQTIHQWPATLVQPVGSPLSLECTVEGTSNPNLYWYRQAAGRGLQLLFYSVGIGQISSEVPQNLSASRPQDRQFILSSKKLLLSDSGFYLCAWTGPYTGELFFGEGSRLTVL.

The V call is TRBV4-2, the J call TRBJ2-1; D may be TRBD2 (7 bases). CDR3 size: 16 residues. Germline V gene data show CDR1 as LGHNA and CDR2 as YNFKEQ. Trimming cost V 0 bases and J 6 bases, with 15 bases left between them. The CDR3 DNA follows: TGTGCCAGCAGCCAAGACGGAGGGGGGGCCCTCAATGAGCAGTTCTTC. This translates into CASSQDGGGALNEQFF.

This chain joins TRBV5-1 and TRBJ2-3; 9 bases fit TRBD1. The CDR3 loop spans 15 amino acids. Germline V gene sequence: CDR1 SGHRS, CDR2 YFSETQ. V lost 2 bases, J lost 1 base, and 2 bases stayed unmatched. The CDR3 nucleotides are TGCGCCAGCAGCTTTAGGACAGGGGGCACAGATACGCAGTATTTT. Translation: CASSFRTGGTDTQYF.

The V call is TRBV7-9, the J call TRBJ1-1; D is perhaps TRBD1 (6 bases). Trimming left V 7 bases short and J 2 bases short, with 11 bases between. CDR1 and CDR2 (germline): SEHNR, FQNEAQ (reference sequence). The CDR3 is made up of 13 amino acids. As DNA, the CDR3 is TGTGCCAGCACCATGACAGGAAACACTGAAGCTTTCTTT. It yields the protein CASTMTGNTEAFF.

The chain uses TRBV5-6 and TRBJ2-2; no clear D. This CDR3 has 13 amino acids. Trimming took 0 bases from V and 5 from J, leaving 5 bases between them. Germline assignment: CDR1 SGHDT and CDR2 YYEEEE. The DNA of the CDR3 is TGTGCCAGCAGCTTGGTGGTAACCGGGGAGCTGTTTTTT. Amino acids: CASSLVVTGELFF.

This clone came up once. V gene TRBV11-2 combines with J gene TRBJ2-2, with 7 bases lining up with TRBD2. The junction had 13 bases not matched to a gene; V was cut back by 9 bases and J by 3 bases. Germline CDR1 SGHAT, CDR2 FQNNGV. This CDR3 region has 16 residues. In nucleotides, the CDR3 is TGTGCCAGTTTCCTAGGGTCGAGCGGGGACACCGGGGAGCTGTTTTTT. This encodes CASFLGSSGDTGELFF.

The V call is TRBV19, the J call TRBJ1-5; TRBD1 matches 7 bases. V lost 6 bases, J lost 2 bases, and 7 bases stayed unmatched. CDR3 length: 15 amino acids. Looked up from germline, CDR1 is LNHDA and CDR2 is SQIVND (reference sequence). DNA for the CDR3: TGTGCCAGTAGCAGGGGGGGTTTGGGCAATCAGCCCCAGCATTTT. This sequence encodes CASSRGGLGNQPQHF.

This chain joins TRBV15 and TRBJ2-5; unclear D gene. The V gene's germline CDR1 is LNHNV and CDR2 YYDKDF (reference sequence). V was cut by 5 bases and J by 3 bases, with 25 bases left in between. The CDR3 runs 18 residues. The CDR3: CATSQTPLNGPPEETQYF. The CDR3 DNA follows: TGTGCCACCAGCCAGACCCCCCTTAACGGGCCTCCTGAAGAGACCCAGTACTTC.

The rearrangement links TRBV10-3 to TRBJ1-1, with D unresolved. There are 13 residues in the CDR3. V lost 5 bases, J lost 0 bases, and 7 bases lay in between. Germline CDR1 reads ENHRY; CDR2 reads SYGVKD. The CDR3 loop is CAISSPMNTEAFF. The DNA of the CDR3 is TGTGCCATCAGTAGCCCCATGAACACTGAAGCTTTCTTT.

The rearrangement links TRBV4-1 to TRBJ1-4; TRBD1 is a possible D gene (6 bases). The germline V gene has CDR1 MGHRA and CDR2 YSYEKL. This CDR3 contains 17 residues. V was trimmed by 1 base and J by 7 bases, leaving 19 bases between them. The CDR3 sequence: CASSQGFPQGMSEKLFF. CDR3 coding DNA: TGCGCCAGCAGCCAAGGCTTTCCCCAGGGGATGAGTGAAAAACTGTTTTTT.

The chain employs TRBV28 and TRBJ2-4; tentative D call: TRBD1 (6 bases). The ends were cut back, 6 bases at V and 4 bases at J, with 13 bases in the middle. Germline V gene lookup returns CDR1 MDHEN and CDR2 SYDVKM. The CDR3 runs to 14 residues. The CDR3, as DNA: TGTGCCAGCAGGCTAGACAGGCAGAAAAACATTCAGTACTTC. Its translation: CASRLDRQKNIQYF. The full variable domain, with the rest looked up from reference TRBV28 and TRBJ2-4, is DVKVTQSSRYLVKRTGEKVFLECVQDMDHENMFWYRQDPGLGLRLIYFSYDVKMKEKGDIPEGYSVSREKKERFSLILESASTNQTSMYLCASRLDRQKNIQYFGAGTRLSVL.

The chain has TRBV15 and TRBJ1-5; perhaps TRBD1 as D (5 bases). CDR3 length: 17 residues. V shed 0 bases and J shed 3 bases, with 15 bases lying between them. Germline V gives CDR1 LNHNV, CDR2 YYDKDF (reference sequence). CDR3 protein: CATSREKRGGYNQPQHF. In DNA form, the CDR3 reads TGTGCCACCAGCAGAGAAAAGAGGGGAGGGTACAATCAGCCCCAGCATTTT.

The CDR3 is CASRNLERAGNEQYF. As DNA, the CDR3 is TGTGCCAGCAGAAACTTAGAGCGGGCAGGGAACGAGCAGTACTTC. This sequence joins TRBV27 and TRBJ2-7; D might be TRBD2 (6 bases). The germline CDR1 and CDR2 sequences are MNHEY and SMNVEV (reference sequence). V was pared by 6 bases and J by 5 bases, with 20 bases between. The length of the CDR3 is 15 residues.

The J gene is TRBJ1-1, the V gene TRBV5-4; TRBD1 matches at 7 bases. Looked up from germline, CDR1 is SGHNT and CDR2 is YYREEE (reference sequence). With 4 bases clipped from V and 6 bases from J, the junction kept 12 bases outside the gene matches. The CDR3 extends over 15 amino acids. The CDR3 sequence is CASSRRGGVDAEAFF. The CDR3 nucleotides read TGTGCCAGCAGCCGTAGAGGGGGCGTGGACGCTGAAGCTTTCTTT.

This chain uses TRBV2 with TRBJ2-7, with D possibly being TRBD2 (5 bases). V lost 2 bases to trimming and J lost 6 bases, with 11 bases between them. The CDR3 runs 13 residues. Germline V gene sequence: CDR1 SNHLY, CDR2 FYNNEI. Here the CDR3 reads CASSEQDFLEQYF. The CDR3 nucleotides read TGTGCCAGCAGTGAACAGGACTTTCTCGAGCAGTACTTC.

A few counts support this clone. The V and J genes are TRBV4-2 and TRBJ2-7; possible D gene TRBD2, 6 bases. CDR1 is LGHNA and CDR2 is YNFKEQ in the germline V gene. There are 15 residues in the CDR3. Trimming took off 2 bases at V and 2 bases at J, with 13 bases between the two ends. CDR3 loop: CASSQLSSGPYEQYF. CDR3 DNA sequence: TGTGCCAGCAGCCAACTTAGTAGCGGACCCTACGAGCAGTACTTC.

The chain carries TRBV6-6 and TRBJ2-4, with D possibly TRBD2 on 6 matching bases. CDR3 size: 15 residues. Trimming removed 0 bases from V and 10 bases from J, with 16 bases in between. CDR1 is MNHNY, CDR2 SVGAGI, per germline (reference sequence). This CDR3 reads CASSYSGGARLIQYF. The CDR3 nucleotides read TGTGCCAGCAGTTACTCAGGAGGGGCCCGCTTGATTCAGTACTTC.

This chain uses TRBV9 with TRBJ2-7, with D possibly being TRBD1 (6 bases). Trimming left V 0 bases short and J 9 bases short, with 16 bases between. The CDR3 covers 14 residues. The V gene's germline CDR1 is SGDLS and CDR2 YYNGEE. The CDR3 here is CASSVGDGQKAQYF. The CDR3 coding sequence is TGTGCCAGCAGCGTAGGGGACGGACAGAAGGCGCAGTACTTC. The variable domain in full, with the rest retrieved from reference TRBV9 and TRBJ2-7, is DSGVTQTPKHLITATGQRVTLRCSPRSGDLSVYWYQQSLDQGLQFLIQYYNGEERAKGNILERFSAQQFPDLHSELNLSSLELGDSALYFCASSVGDGQKAQYFGPGTRLTVT.